One and the same sample provided the 6 T cell receptor beta chains below, sequenced in a study of T cells in Graves' hyperthyroidism and ophthalmopathy. Regions amplified from RNA transcripts were the TCR beta CDR3 regions. HTBI primers were employed in a first-round RT-PCR of the TCR CDR3. TCRdb reprocessed the multiplex PCR reads via MiXCR and lists one record per CDR3 protein. Of around 440,000 distinct CDR3 sequences in the sample, about a sixth were seen once. Source material: blood. All receptors derive from a woman aged 18-29 years with Graves' hyperthyroidism.

The V gene is TRBV19, the J gene TRBJ1-1, with D uncertain. The ends were cut back, 4 bases at V and 0 bases at J, with 15 bases in the middle. This CDR3 region has 16 residues. Germline V gene sequence: CDR1 LNHDA, CDR2 SQIVND (reference sequence). CDR3 in amino acids: CASSTRPTVMNTEAFF. The CDR3 region has the DNA TGTGCCAGTAGTACCCGACCGACGGTTATGAACACTGAAGCTTTCTTT.

This clonotype has a count of ten or more. This chain joins TRBV28 and TRBJ2-3, with 8 bases fitting TRBD2. V lost 3 bases to trimming and J lost 4 bases; unmatched junction nucleotides: 9. The CDR3 is made up of 16 amino acids. Looked up from germline, CDR1 is MDHEN and CDR2 is SYDVKM. The CDR3 DNA reads TGTGCCAGCAGTTTGGGTTTTGGACTAGCCGCAGATACGCAGTATTTT. Translated, it gives CASSLGFGLAADTQYF.

This clonotype was seen more than once but under ten times. The rearrangement uses TRBV12-3 or TRBV12-4 and TRBJ1-1; weak D call: TRBD1 (6 bases). Trimming took 3 bases from V and 0 from J, leaving 17 bases between them. The CDR3 consists of 17 residues. CDR3 loop: CASSLGAREYMNTEAFF. CDR3 DNA sequence: TGTGCCAGCAGTTTGGGGGCCAGGGAATATATGAACACTGAAGCTTTCTTT.

The rearrangement joins TRBV15 to TRBJ2-1, with 10 bases identical to TRBD1. There are 16 residues in the CDR3. The germline V gene encodes CDR1 LNHNV and CDR2 YYDKDF (reference sequence). Trimming at V came to 6 bases and at J to 3 bases, leaving 8 bases not matched to a gene. CDR3 residues: CATSKPGQGYYNEQFF. CDR3 bases: TGTGCCACCAGTAAACCGGGACAGGGGTACTACAATGAGCAGTTCTTC.

This clonotype came up many times. J is TRBJ2-2 and V is TRBV2; D not certain. The CDR3 has 19 residues. Trimming cost V 10 bases and J 4 bases, with 31 bases left between them. Germline-derived CDR1 and CDR2 are SNHLY and FYNNEI. The CDR3 DNA is TGTGCCATCGCTATGGCGCGAGCGCCCCTTAAAATTATCACCGGGGAGCTGTTTTTT. The encoded protein is CAIAMARAPLKIITGELFF.

Comments on this clonotype: A much bigger clone sits one base away, suggesting this may be a read error. The chain links TRBV5-1 to TRBJ1-4; TRBD1 matches at 10 bases. CDR3 length equals 15 residues. CDR1 SGHRS and CDR2 YFSETQ come from the germline V gene. Here the CDR3 DNA reads TGCACCAGCAGCGCCCAGACAGGGGGCAGAGAAAAACTGTTTTTT. It yields the protein CTSSAQTGGREKLFF.